Presented here are 12 T cell receptor beta chains from one specimen sequenced in a study of shared clonotypes between healthy human individuals. Method: immunoSEQ multiplex PCR; TCRdb's copy keeps in-frame clones and lacks some. Found here are 2 million to 3 million clones, over 85% of them singletons; the top ten hold approximately 0.36%. The sample taken for sequencing was naive CD4+ T cells from PBMCs. Subset given: CD45RA+ positively selected. Receptors were obtained from a young man in good health. Some clones in this sample may be carry-over from other donors' samples.

The J gene is TRBJ2-7, the V gene TRBV6-5; tentative D call: TRBD2 (6 bases). V lost 2 bases to trimming and J lost 6 bases, with 8 bases between them. This CDR3 contains 12 residues. Germline CDR1 MNHEY, CDR2 SVGAGI. The CDR3 region is CASSYPGGEQYF. The DNA of the CDR3 is TGTGCCAGCAGTTACCCCGGGGGCGAGCAGTACTTC.

The rearrangement uses TRBV5-6 and TRBJ2-1; TRBD2 matches at 11 bases. CDR3 size: 15 residues. Germline CDR1 and CDR2: SGHDT and YYEEEE. V lost 0 bases, J lost 8 bases, and 4 bases stayed unmatched. In DNA, the CDR3 is TGTGCCAGCAGCTTGGAACTAGCGGGAGTCGATGAGCAGTTCTTC. It translates to CASSLELAGVDEQFF.

V gene TRBV5-1 combines with J gene TRBJ1-2, with D maybe TRBD1 (6 bases). Germline CDR1 is SGHRS and CDR2 is YFSETQ. The CDR3 totals 13 residues. Trimming left V 0 bases short and J 6 bases short, with 9 bases between. CDR3 nucleotides: TGCGCCAGCAGCTTGGGATACAGGGATGGCTACACCTTC. The encoded protein is CASSLGYRDGYTF.

This chain links TRBV7-3 with TRBJ2-2; perhaps TRBD2 as D (5 bases). CDR1 is SGHTA and CDR2 is FQGTGA in the germline V gene. The CDR3 extends over 15 amino acids. Trimming removed 0 bases from V and 4 bases from J, with 9 bases in between. The CDR3 DNA reads as TGTGCCAGCAGCTTAACAAACAGCGGCACCGGGGAGCTGTTTTTT. It yields the protein CASSLTNSGTGELFF.

The chain couples TRBV20-1 to TRBJ1-2; no clear D. The length of the CDR3 is 10 residues. The ends were cut back, 3 bases at V and 8 bases at J, with 7 bases in the middle. The germline V gene has CDR1 DFQATT and CDR2 SNEGSKA (reference sequence). Here the CDR3 DNA reads TGCAGTGCTAGTTTCGCAGGCTACACCTTC. Its translation: CSASFAGYTF.

CDR3 in DNA: TGTGCCAGCAGCTCCCTCCCCGTTACCCAGTACTTC. Residues: CASSSLPVTQYF. The J gene is TRBJ2-5, the V gene TRBV7-2; D remains ambiguous. Germline-derived CDR1 and CDR2 are SGHTA and FQGNSA. This CDR3 comprises 12 residues. V dropped 4 bases and J dropped 8 bases, with 11 bases sitting between them.

The chain couples TRBV5-6 to TRBJ2-3; D perhaps matches TRBD2 (6 bases). The CDR3 contains 15 residues. Germline CDR1 and CDR2: SGHDT and YYEEEE. Trimming removed 4 bases at V and 2 bases at J, with 14 bases between. CDR3 nucleotide sequence: TGTGCCAGCAGCCCCCGTAGCGGATACACAGATACGCAGTATTTT. Its translation is CASSPRSGYTDTQYF.

This clone has just one count. This chain connects TRBV6-1 to TRBJ2-7; the match to TRBD1 covers 8 bases. The germline gives CDR1 MNHNS, CDR2 SASEGT. The CDR3 loop spans 13 amino acids. Unmatched junction bases numbered 3, after V lost 6 bases and J lost 2 bases. The CDR3 nucleotides read TGTGCCAGCAGGTCAGGGGGCACCTACGAGCAGTACTTC. Translating gives CASRSGGTYEQYF.

V gene TRBV6-6 combines with J gene TRBJ2-1; D is perhaps TRBD1 or TRBD2 (7 bases each). Deletions cut 7 bases from V and 4 bases from J, with 17 bases between. The germline V gene encodes CDR1 MNHNY and CDR2 SVGAGI (reference sequence). The CDR3 covers 15 residues. CDR3 coding DNA: TGTGCCAGCATAAAGGGGCAGGGGGGGTACAATGAGCAGTTCTTC. This translates into CASIKGQGGYNEQFF.

V usage is TRBV28 and J usage is TRBJ2-7, with a possible D match to TRBD2 (7 bases). Trimming took 7 bases from V and 0 from J, leaving 16 bases between them. Germline loops: CDR1 MDHEN, CDR2 SYDVKM. There are 15 residues in the CDR3. CDR3 DNA sequence: TGTGCCAGCATCCCCGGGGGGCGAAGCTCCTACGAGCAGTACTTC. Translation: CASIPGGRSSYEQYF.

V gene TRBV5-1 combines with J gene TRBJ2-6; no firm D call. Trimming left V 0 bases short and J 2 bases short, with 21 bases between. There are 20 residues in the CDR3. Germline assignment: CDR1 SGHRS and CDR2 YFSETQ. This CDR3 is CASSLGLGRLSEAGANVLTF. The CDR3, as DNA: TGCGCCAGCAGCTTGGGGCTGGGCAGACTTTCCGAGGCTGGGGCCAACGTCCTGACTTTC.

The V and J genes are TRBV9 and TRBJ2-5; 9 bases agree with TRBD1. V was pared by 3 bases and J by 1 base, with 7 bases of the junction left unmatched. From germline, CDR1 is SGDLS and CDR2 YYNGEE. The CDR3 has 16 amino acids. DNA of the CDR3: TGTGCCAGCAGCGACCCTGACAGGGGGTTCCAAGAGACCCAGTACTTC. Amino acids: CASSDPDRGFQETQYF. The entire variable domain, with the rest obtained from reference TRBV9 and TRBJ2-5, is as follows: DSGVTQTPKHLITATGQRVTLRCSPRSGDLSVYWYQQSLDQGLQFLIQYYNGEERAKGNILERFSAQQFPDLHSELNLSSLELGDSALYFCASSDPDRGFQETQYFGPGTRLLVL.